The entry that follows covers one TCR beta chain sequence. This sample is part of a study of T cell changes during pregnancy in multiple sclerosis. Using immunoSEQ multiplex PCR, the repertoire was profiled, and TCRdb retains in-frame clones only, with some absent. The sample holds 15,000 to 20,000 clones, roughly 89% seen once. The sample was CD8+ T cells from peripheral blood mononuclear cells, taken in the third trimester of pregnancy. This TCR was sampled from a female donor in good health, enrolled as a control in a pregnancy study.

The CDR3 DNA sequence: TGTGCCAGCTCACTTCTGAGCCTGAACACTGAAGCTTTCTTT. Translating gives CASSLLSLNTEAFF. The V call is TRBV7-6, the J call TRBJ1-1; D not resolved. V shed 8 bases and J shed 0 bases, with 13 bases lying between them. The length of the CDR3 is 14 residues. Germline assignment: CDR1 SGHVS and CDR2 FNYEAQ.